The 6 T cell receptor beta chains listed next were all sequenced from one sample in a study of human T cells and chemical hapten exposure. TCRdb reanalysed the RACE reads using MiXCR and keeps one entry per CDR3 protein. Among nearly 80,000 distinct CDR3 sequences listed, 9% to 12% were seen once. Documented time point: patch test 1, 2 weeks after DPC sensitization. The treatment denotes: therapeutic diphenylcyclopropenone sensitization with weekly scalp DPC. Sample: whole blood, taken in connection with sensitization to the hapten diphenylcyclopropenone (DPC). The receptors shown here come from a woman aged 50 to 60 with alopecia areata. Some clones in this sample may be carry-over from other donors' samples.

This clonotype has a handful of counts. The V call is TRBV7-2, the J call TRBJ2-7, with 9 nucleotides matching TRBD2. V lost 4 bases to trimming and J lost 5 bases; unmatched junction nucleotides: 6. The CDR3 runs to 14 residues. Germline CDR1 is SGHTA and CDR2 is FQGNSA. DNA of the CDR3: TGTGCCAGCAGCTGGGGACTAGCTACGGACGAGCAGTACTTC. It encodes CASSWGLATDEQYF.

In its sample, this clonotype was seen a few times. This chain joins TRBV20-1 and TRBJ2-7; 8 bases fit TRBD2. This CDR3 region has 13 residues. Germline lookup yields CDR1 DFQATT and CDR2 SNEGSKA (reference sequence). The V gene end was trimmed by 6 bases and the J gene end by 5 bases; junction bases not matched to a gene: 9. CDR3 loop: CSASGGPLDEQYF. The CDR3 DNA is TGCAGTGCCTCGGGGGGGCCTCTCGACGAGCAGTACTTC.

This clonotype appeared a few times. This chain connects TRBV6-6 to TRBJ2-7, with a tentative D call TRBD1 (5 bases). The length of the CDR3 is 15 residues. V was clipped by 2 bases and J by 5 bases, with 16 bases between them. Looked up from germline, CDR1 is MNHNY and CDR2 is SVGAGI (reference sequence). The CDR3 sequence: CASSYPKQVRDEQYF. The CDR3 nucleotides are TGTGCCAGCAGTTACCCGAAACAGGTTCGGGACGAGCAGTACTTC.

This rearrangement joins TRBV20-1 to TRBJ2-3; 7 nucleotides agree with TRBD2. With 6 bases clipped from V and 4 bases from J, the junction kept 10 bases outside the gene matches. In germline, CDR1 is DFQATT, CDR2 SNEGSKA (reference sequence). This CDR3 is 14 amino acids long. The CDR3 sequence: CSAPSAGVSDTQYF. CDR3 DNA: TGCAGTGCCCCTTCCGCGGGAGTATCAGATACGCAGTATTTT.

This clonotype turned up a few times. This chain connects TRBV12-3 or TRBV12-4 to TRBJ1-1; 11 bases map to TRBD1. The V gene end was trimmed by 7 bases and the J gene end by 0 bases; junction bases not matched to a gene: 10. The CDR3 has 17 amino acids. The CDR3 sequence: CASTYAGTGGLNTEAFF. CDR3 coding DNA: TGTGCCAGCACCTACGCCGGGACAGGGGGTTTGAACACTGAAGCTTTCTTT.

This clonotype was observed a handful of times. The chain carries TRBV5-1 and TRBJ2-6; D uncertain. CDR3 length equals 14 residues. Germline V gives CDR1 SGHRS, CDR2 YFSETQ. Between the trimmed V and J ends, which lost 3 bases and 0 bases, there was a span of 4 bases. The CDR3 nucleotides read TGCGCCAGCAGCTCCAACTCTGGGGCCAACGTCCTGACTTTC. Protein: CASSSNSGANVLTF. The variable domain in full, with the rest retrieved from reference TRBV5-1 and TRBJ2-6, is KAGVTQTPRYLIKTRGQQVTLSCSPISGHRSVSWYQQTPGQGLQFLFEYFSETQRNKGNFPGRFSGRQFSNSRSEMNVSTLELGDSALYLCASSSNSGANVLTFGAGSRLTVL.